These 29 T cell receptor beta chains originate from one sample sequenced in a study of blood T cell repertoires in COVID-19. This table comes from immunoSEQ multiplex PCR, and its TCRdb copy is limited to in-frame clones, with some not included. The sample has about 130,000 clones, around 79% seen once. The sample taken for sequencing was peripheral blood. Every receptor here comes from a man of 80 years or more with acute or convalescent COVID-19.

This clone was observed once. The chain links TRBV7-9 to TRBJ1-3; D uncertain. The CDR3 sequence is 14 residues long. V shed 5 bases and J shed 0 bases, with 8 bases lying between them. Germline V gene lookup returns CDR1 SEHNR and CDR2 FQNEAQ (reference sequence). The CDR3 bases are TGTGCCAGCAGCGATCCAGGCTCTGGAAACACCATATATTTT. This encodes CASSDPGSGNTIYF.

This clone was counted once. The chain is built from TRBV5-1 and TRBJ2-7; tentatively, D is TRBD1 (5 bases). Per germline, CDR1 SGHRS and CDR2 YFSETQ. The germline V and J ends were trimmed by 0 bases and 3 bases, with 10 bases remaining between them. This CDR3 has 14 amino acids. Here the CDR3 DNA reads TGCGCCAGCAGCTTGGGAAATCAGGGCTACGAGCAGTACTTC. It codes for CASSLGNQGYEQYF.

The chain couples TRBV5-1 to TRBJ2-5; the D gene is possibly TRBD1 (6 bases). The CDR3 spans 13 residues. The germline CDR1 and CDR2 sequences are SGHRS and YFSETQ. V shed 7 bases and J shed 0 bases, with 10 bases lying between them. CDR3 DNA: TGCGCCAGCGCGACAGGCGACCAAGAGACCCAGTACTTC. As protein: CASATGDQETQYF.

The J gene is TRBJ1-5, the V gene TRBV18; D might be TRBD1 (6 bases). V lost 5 bases and J 5 bases, leaving 10 bases between the germline ends. CDR3 length: 13 amino acids. Germline V gives CDR1 KGHSH, CDR2 LQKENI. This CDR3 is CASSSYRDQPQHF. The CDR3 DNA is TGTGCCAGCTCATCTTACAGGGATCAGCCCCAGCATTTT.

This clone has just a few counts. The V gene is TRBV2, the J gene TRBJ2-2, with 7 nucleotides matching TRBD1. Germline values: CDR1 SNHLY, CDR2 FYNNEI. The CDR3 runs to 15 residues. J was trimmed by 5 bases and V by 6 bases; bases with no gene match: 9. CDR3 residues: CASRLGTVPTGELFF. DNA of the CDR3: TGTGCCAGCAGACTAGGGACAGTCCCGACCGGGGAGCTGTTTTTT.

This clone has a count of ten or more. CDR3 DNA sequence: TGCGCCAGCAGCTTGGAGGTAGCGGTTACGGGTGAGCAGTACTTC. It codes for CASSLEVAVTGEQYF. The chain couples TRBV5-1 to TRBJ2-7, with D maybe TRBD2 (6 bases). Trimming removed 0 bases at V and 7 bases at J, with 17 bases between. Germline V CDR1 and CDR2: SGHRS, YFSETQ. The CDR3 is 15 amino acids.

V is TRBV7-9 and J is TRBJ1-4; the D is unclear. Trimming cost V 1 base and J 11 bases, with 8 bases left between them. CDR3 length equals 12 residues. The germline gives CDR1 SEHNR, CDR2 FQNEAQ (reference sequence). The CDR3 DNA reads TGTGCCAGCAGCTTAGATTCCGGGAAACTGTTTTTT. Amino acids: CASSLDSGKLFF.

The CDR3 DNA reads as TGCGCCAGCAGCCCACAGGGGGATTTTCGAGAAAAACTGTTTTTT. Amino acid sequence: CASSPQGDFREKLFF. J is TRBJ1-4 and V is TRBV5-1; 8 bases agree with TRBD1. There are 15 residues in the CDR3. Per germline, CDR1 SGHRS and CDR2 YFSETQ. The V segment lost 4 bases and the J segment 8 bases; nucleotides outside the gene matches: 10. Variable domain in full (rest from reference TRBV5-1 and TRBJ1-4): KAGVTQTPRYLIKTRGQQVTLSCSPISGHRSVSWYQQTPGQGLQFLFEYFSETQRNKGNFPGRFSGRQFSNSRSEMNVSTLELGDSALYLCASSPQGDFREKLFFGSGTQLSVL.

The chain links TRBV4-2 to TRBJ2-1; perhaps TRBD2 as D (6 bases). V lost 0 bases to trimming and J lost 5 bases, with 14 bases between them. CDR1 LGHNA and CDR2 YNFKEQ come from the germline V gene. The CDR3 runs 16 residues. The CDR3 loop is CASSQDIPGVNNEQFF. The CDR3 DNA reads TGTGCCAGCAGCCAAGATATCCCGGGGGTTAACAATGAGCAGTTCTTC.

This clone was recorded a few times. The V call is TRBV2, the J call TRBJ2-7; TRBD1 aligns across 8 bases. J gave up 1 base and V 4 bases, and 6 bases lay outside the gene matches. CDR3 length: 15 amino acids. Germline V gene lookup returns CDR1 SNHLY and CDR2 FYNNEI. CDR3 DNA: TGTGCCAGCAGTGGACTCCGGGACAGGTCCTACGAGCAGTACTTC. This encodes CASSGLRDRSYEQYF. Full variable domain (outside the CDR3, taken from reference TRBV2 and TRBJ2-7): EPEVTQTPSHQVTQMGQEVILRCVPISNHLYFYWYRQILGQKVEFLVSFYNNEISEKSEIFDDQFSVERPDGSNFTLKIRSTKLEDSAMYFCASSGLRDRSYEQYFGPGTRLTVT.

This chain links TRBV6-2 or TRBV6-3 with TRBJ2-1, with D perhaps TRBD1 (6 bases). With 2 bases removed from V and 4 bases from J, the gap between germline ends came to 12 bases. Germline values: CDR1 MNHEY, CDR2 SVGEGT. This CDR3 comprises 15 residues. The CDR3 here is CASSYGQGPYNEQFF. In nucleotides, the CDR3 is TGTGCCAGCAGTTACGGTCAGGGGCCGTACAATGAGCAGTTCTTC.

The chain recombines TRBV6-2 or TRBV6-3 with TRBJ1-5; TRBD1 matches 9 bases. CDR1 MNHEY and CDR2 SVGEGT come from the germline V gene. The V segment lost 1 base and the J segment 7 bases; nucleotides outside the gene matches: 2. CDR3 length: 14 amino acids. CDR3 nucleotides: TGTGCCAGCAGTTACTGGACAGGGGAACAGCCCCAGCATTTT. It translates to CASSYWTGEQPQHF.

This clone has just one count. The V call is TRBV19, the J call TRBJ2-3, with a possible D match to TRBD2 (6 bases). Germline CDR1 is LNHDA and CDR2 is SQIVND (reference sequence). V lost 6 bases and J lost 6, with 16 bases in between. The CDR3 totals 14 residues. This CDR3 is CASSHPTSRDTQYF. The CDR3 bases are TGTGCCAGTAGCCACCCCACTAGCCGGGATACGCAGTATTTT.

This chain uses TRBV4-3 with TRBJ1-5, with 12 bases that match TRBD1. Per germline, CDR1 LGHNA and CDR2 YSLEER. The V and J ends lost 4 bases and 6 bases, in that order; junction bases with no gene match: 4. The CDR3 is 15 amino acids. This CDR3 is CASSPGTGGGQPQHF. The DNA for the CDR3 is TGCGCCAGCAGCCCCGGGACAGGGGGCGGTCAGCCCCAGCATTTT.

The V and J genes are TRBV10-3 and TRBJ1-2, with a weak D call TRBD1 (6 bases). The ends were cut back, 4 bases at V and 4 bases at J, with 10 bases in the middle. Germline lookup yields CDR1 ENHRY and CDR2 SYGVKD. The CDR3 loop spans 13 amino acids. The CDR3 bases are TGTGCCATCAGTGCGGGGACATCCTATGGCTACACCTTC. Its protein is CAISAGTSYGYTF.

V is TRBV7-9 and J is TRBJ2-3, with 11 bases matching TRBD1. Looked up from germline, CDR1 is SEHNR and CDR2 is FQNEAQ (reference sequence). The CDR3 runs to 16 residues. The junction had 3 bases not matched to a gene; V was cut back by 1 base and J by 3 bases. CDR3 sequence (DNA): TGTGCCAGCAGCTTAGGGGACAGGGGGGGAACAGATACGCAGTATTTT. This gives the protein CASSLGDRGGTDTQYF. Combining the CDR3 with reference TRBV7-9 and TRBJ2-3 gives the whole variable domain DTGVSQNPRHKITKRGQNVTFRCDPISEHNRLYWYRQTLGQGPEFLTYFQNEAQLEKSRLLSDRFSAERPKGSFSTLEIQRTEQGDSAMYLCASSLGDRGGTDTQYFGPGTRLTVL.

V gene TRBV5-4 combines with J gene TRBJ2-7; 8 bases map to TRBD1. The J segment lost 0 bases and the V segment lost 4 bases, leaving 6 bases of the junction unmatched. This CDR3 has 15 amino acids. Germline V gene data show CDR1 as SGHNT and CDR2 as YYREEE (reference sequence). In nucleotides, the CDR3 is TGTGCCAGCAGCAGACAGGGGTCCCTCTCCTACGAGCAGTACTTC. It translates to CASSRQGSLSYEQYF. The complete variable domain, with remaining parts taken from reference TRBV5-4 and TRBJ2-7, reads ETGVTQSPTHLIKTRGQQVTLRCSSQSGHNTVSWYQQALGQGPQFIFQYYREEENGRGNFPPRFSGLQFPNYSSELNVNALELDDSALYLCASSRQGSLSYEQYFGPGTRLTVT.

The rearrangement links TRBV10-3 to TRBJ1-1; D is uncertain. Trimming took 8 bases from V and 0 from J, leaving 7 bases between them. There are 12 residues in the CDR3. Germline values: CDR1 ENHRY, CDR2 SYGVKD. As DNA, the CDR3 is TGTGCCATCGGGCAAATGAACACTGAAGCTTTCTTT. Translating it yields CAIGQMNTEAFF.

V and J are TRBV15 and TRBJ1-3; D may be TRBD1 (5 bases). V was cut by 1 base and J by 2 bases, with 9 bases left in between. The CDR3 has 15 residues. Germline V gene sequence: CDR1 LNHNV, CDR2 YYDKDF (reference sequence). CDR3 DNA: TGTGCCACCAGCAGAGTGGGCAGGGCTGGAAACACCATATATTTT. Its protein is CATSRVGRAGNTIYF.

The rearrangement uses TRBV2 and TRBJ2-1; 9 bases are a match to TRBD2. The V segment lost 4 bases and the J segment 8 bases; nucleotides outside the gene matches: 0. From germline, CDR1 is SNHLY and CDR2 FYNNEI. This CDR3 has 12 amino acids. The CDR3 sequence: CASSGTSDEQFF. The CDR3 region has the DNA TGTGCCAGCAGTGGGACTAGCGATGAGCAGTTCTTC.

V usage is TRBV4-1 and J usage is TRBJ1-4, with D unclear. There are 15 residues in the CDR3. The germline V gene has CDR1 MGHRA and CDR2 YSYEKL. Trimming cost V 2 bases and J 3 bases, with 10 bases left between them. The CDR3 reads CASSQPRLANEKLFF. CDR3 DNA sequence: TGCGCCAGCAGCCAACCTAGGTTGGCTAATGAAAAACTGTTTTTT.

The chain joins TRBV4-1 to TRBJ2-7, with 7 bases fitting TRBD1. The CDR3 runs 15 residues. Germline V gene data show CDR1 as MGHRA and CDR2 as YSYEKL. The J segment lost 3 bases and the V segment lost 1 base, leaving 6 bases of the junction unmatched. The CDR3 protein is CASSQVPTGDYEQYF. In DNA form, the CDR3 reads TGCGCCAGCAGCCAAGTCCCCACAGGGGACTACGAGCAGTACTTC.

The chain couples TRBV2 to TRBJ1-6; D uncertain. The CDR3 totals 15 residues. The V end was cut by 0 bases, the J end by 7 bases, with 10 bases between. Germline assignment: CDR1 SNHLY and CDR2 FYNNEI. CDR3 sequence reads: CASSEAGGKNSPLHF. In DNA, the CDR3 is TGTGCCAGCAGTGAAGCGGGCGGGAAAAATTCACCCCTCCACTTT.

This clone showed up many times. The chain is built from TRBV5-5 and TRBJ2-1, with TRBD1 as a possible D gene (6 bases). The CDR3 runs to 15 residues. The V gene lost 5 bases and the J gene lost 0 bases, with 12 bases spanning the gap. CDR1 is SGHKS, CDR2 YYEKEE, per germline (reference sequence). The CDR3 DNA follows: TGTGCCAGCAGGCAGGGGACCCGCTCCTACAATGAGCAGTTCTTC. Translating it yields CASRQGTRSYNEQFF.

This rearrangement joins TRBV19 to TRBJ2-2; perhaps TRBD1 as D (6 bases). V dropped 5 bases and J dropped 4 bases, with 17 bases sitting between them. This CDR3 has 16 residues. Germline V gene data show CDR1 as LNHDA and CDR2 as SQIVND (reference sequence). This chain's CDR3 is CASSDHSGHGTGELFF. The CDR3 DNA reads as TGTGCCAGTAGTGACCATTCGGGACACGGCACCGGGGAGCTGTTTTTT.

The chain couples TRBV10-1 to TRBJ2-3, with TRBD1 matching 9 bases. CDR3 length: 15 amino acids. The germline CDR1 and CDR2 sequences are WNHNN and SYGVQD (reference sequence). Unmatched junction bases numbered 10, after V lost 9 bases and J lost 3 bases. The chain's CDR3 is CARKDRGSSTDTQYF. In DNA form, the CDR3 reads TGCGCCAGAAAAGACAGGGGGAGTTCTACAGATACGCAGTATTTT.

The V gene is TRBV2, the J gene TRBJ2-5, with TRBD2 identical over 10 bases. This CDR3 is built from 14 residues. The V segment lost 6 bases and the J segment 5 bases; nucleotides outside the gene matches: 6. Germline V gene data show CDR1 as SNHLY and CDR2 as FYNNEI. CDR3 loop: CASRERGGQETQYF. In DNA, the CDR3 is TGTGCCAGCAGGGAGCGGGGGGGACAGGAGACCCAGTACTTC.

The J gene is TRBJ1-6, the V gene TRBV5-3; 8 bases match TRBD1. TRBV5-3 is labeled an ORF, and its function is uncertain. This CDR3 region has 16 residues. V gave up 4 bases and J gave up 8 bases; unmatched junction bases: 11. The CDR3 bases are TGTGCCAGAAGCCTCCCAGGGGGCGCGAGCTATTCACCCCTCCACTTT. Its translation is CARSLPGGASYSPLHF.

This chain joins TRBV2 and TRBJ2-7, with 7 nucleotides matching TRBD2. CDR1 is SNHLY, CDR2 FYNNEI, per germline. The J segment lost 3 bases and the V segment lost 3 bases, leaving 5 bases of the junction unmatched. The CDR3 extends over 14 amino acids. The chain's CDR3 is CASSDRASGYEQYF. In DNA form, the CDR3 reads TGTGCCAGCAGTGATAGGGCTAGCGGCTACGAGCAGTACTTC.